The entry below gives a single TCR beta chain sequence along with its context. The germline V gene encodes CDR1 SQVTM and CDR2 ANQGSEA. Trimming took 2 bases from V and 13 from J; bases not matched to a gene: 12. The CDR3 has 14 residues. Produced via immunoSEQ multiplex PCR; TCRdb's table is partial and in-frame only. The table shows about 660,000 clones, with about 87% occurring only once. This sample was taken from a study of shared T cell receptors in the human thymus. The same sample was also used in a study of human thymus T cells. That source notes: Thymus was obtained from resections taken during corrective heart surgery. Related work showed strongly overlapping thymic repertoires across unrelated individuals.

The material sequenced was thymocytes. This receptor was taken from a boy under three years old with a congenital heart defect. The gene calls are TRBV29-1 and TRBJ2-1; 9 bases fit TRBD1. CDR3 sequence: CSVEPWRDRVGQFF. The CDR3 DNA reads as TGCAGCGTTGAACCATGGCGGGACAGGGTAGGCCAGTTCTTC.